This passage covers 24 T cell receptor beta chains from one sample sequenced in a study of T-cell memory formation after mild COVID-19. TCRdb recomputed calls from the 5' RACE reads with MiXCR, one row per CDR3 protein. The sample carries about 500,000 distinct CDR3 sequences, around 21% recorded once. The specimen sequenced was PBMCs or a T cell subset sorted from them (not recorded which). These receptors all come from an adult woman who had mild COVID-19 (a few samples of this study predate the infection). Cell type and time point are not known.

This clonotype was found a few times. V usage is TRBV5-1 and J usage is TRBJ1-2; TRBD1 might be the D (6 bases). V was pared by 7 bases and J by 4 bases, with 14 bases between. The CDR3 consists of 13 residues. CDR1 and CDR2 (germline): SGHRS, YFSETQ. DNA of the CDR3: TGCGCCAGCCGGGGGGCAGGGGCCTATGGCTACACCTTC. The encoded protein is CASRGAGAYGYTF. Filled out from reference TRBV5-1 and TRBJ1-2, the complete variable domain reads KAGVTQTPRYLIKTRGQQVTLSCSPISGHRSVSWYQQTPGQGLQFLFEYFSETQRNKGNFPGRFSGRQFSNSRSEMNVSTLELGDSALYLCASRGAGAYGYTFGSGTRLTVV.

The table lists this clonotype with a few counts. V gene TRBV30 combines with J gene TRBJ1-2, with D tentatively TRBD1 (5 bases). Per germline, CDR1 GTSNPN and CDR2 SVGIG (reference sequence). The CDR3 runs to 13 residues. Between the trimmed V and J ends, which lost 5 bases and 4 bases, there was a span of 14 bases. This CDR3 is CAWPRQGGYGYTF. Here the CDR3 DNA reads TGTGCCTGGCCCCGCCAGGGCGGCTATGGCTACACCTTC.

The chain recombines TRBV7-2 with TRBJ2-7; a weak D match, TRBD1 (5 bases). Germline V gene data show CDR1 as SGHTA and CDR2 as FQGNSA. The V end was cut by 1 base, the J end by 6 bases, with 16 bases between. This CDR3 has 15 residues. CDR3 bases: TGTGCCAGCAGCTTAGAACCAGGGTCCGTTCTCGAGCAGTACTTC. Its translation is CASSLEPGSVLEQYF.

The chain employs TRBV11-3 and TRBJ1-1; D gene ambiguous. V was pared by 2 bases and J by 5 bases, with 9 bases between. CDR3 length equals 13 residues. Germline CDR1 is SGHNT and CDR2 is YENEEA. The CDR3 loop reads CASSLSRRTEAFF. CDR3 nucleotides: TGTGCCAGCAGCTTAAGCCGGCGGACTGAAGCTTTCTTT.

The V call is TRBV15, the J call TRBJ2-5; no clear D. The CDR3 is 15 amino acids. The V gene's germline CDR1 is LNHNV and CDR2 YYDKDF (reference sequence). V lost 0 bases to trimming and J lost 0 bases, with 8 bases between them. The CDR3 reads CATSREGGNQETQYF. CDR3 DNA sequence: TGTGCCACCAGCAGAGAAGGCGGAAACCAAGAGACCCAGTACTTC.

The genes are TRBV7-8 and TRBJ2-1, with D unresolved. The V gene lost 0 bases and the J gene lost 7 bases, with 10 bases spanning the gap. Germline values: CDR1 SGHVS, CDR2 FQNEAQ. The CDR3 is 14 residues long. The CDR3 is CASSLAGESNEQFF. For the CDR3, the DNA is TGTGCCAGCAGCTTAGCGGGCGAAAGTAATGAGCAGTTCTTC.

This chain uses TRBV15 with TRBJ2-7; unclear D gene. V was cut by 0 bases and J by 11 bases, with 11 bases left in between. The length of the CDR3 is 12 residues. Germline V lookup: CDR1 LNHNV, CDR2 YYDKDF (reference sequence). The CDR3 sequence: CATSREAGSKYF. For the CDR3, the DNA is TGTGCCACCAGCAGAGAGGCCGGCTCTAAGTACTTC.

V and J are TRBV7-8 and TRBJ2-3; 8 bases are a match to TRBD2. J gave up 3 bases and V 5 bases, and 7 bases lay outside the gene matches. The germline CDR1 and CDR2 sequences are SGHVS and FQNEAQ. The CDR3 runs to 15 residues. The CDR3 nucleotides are TGTGCCAGCAGCCGAGCGGGGGTTGGGACAGATACGCAGTATTTT. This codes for CASSRAGVGTDTQYF.

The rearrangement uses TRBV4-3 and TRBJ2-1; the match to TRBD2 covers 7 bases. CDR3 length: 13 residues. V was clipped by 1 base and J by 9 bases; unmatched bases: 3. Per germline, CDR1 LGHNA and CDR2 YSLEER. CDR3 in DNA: TGCGCCAGCAGCCAAGGCCCTAGCGGTGAGCAGTTCTTC. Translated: CASSQGPSGEQFF.

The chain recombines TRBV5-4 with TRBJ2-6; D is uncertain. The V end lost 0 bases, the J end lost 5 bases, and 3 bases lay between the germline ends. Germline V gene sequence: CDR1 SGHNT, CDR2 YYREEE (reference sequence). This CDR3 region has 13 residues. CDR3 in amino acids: CASSLDRANVLTF. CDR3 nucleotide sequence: TGTGCCAGCAGCTTGGATAGGGCCAACGTCCTGACTTTC. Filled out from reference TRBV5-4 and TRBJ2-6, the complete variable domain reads ETGVTQSPTHLIKTRGQQVTLRCSSQSGHNTVSWYQQALGQGPQFIFQYYREEENGRGNFPPRFSGLQFPNYSSELNVNALELDDSALYLCASSLDRANVLTFGAGSRLTVL.

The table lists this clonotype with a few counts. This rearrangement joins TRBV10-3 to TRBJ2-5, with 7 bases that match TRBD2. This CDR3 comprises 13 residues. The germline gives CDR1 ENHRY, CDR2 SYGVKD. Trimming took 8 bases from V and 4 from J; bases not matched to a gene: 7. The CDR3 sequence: CAIRGLVGETQYF. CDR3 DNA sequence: TGTGCCATCCGCGGACTAGTGGGAGAGACCCAGTACTTC.

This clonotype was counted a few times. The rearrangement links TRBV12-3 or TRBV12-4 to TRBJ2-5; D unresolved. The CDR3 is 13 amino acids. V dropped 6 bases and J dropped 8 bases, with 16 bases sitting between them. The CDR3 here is CASSQYLTGTQYF. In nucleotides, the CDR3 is TGTGCCAGCAGCCAATATTTGACGGGTACCCAGTACTTC.

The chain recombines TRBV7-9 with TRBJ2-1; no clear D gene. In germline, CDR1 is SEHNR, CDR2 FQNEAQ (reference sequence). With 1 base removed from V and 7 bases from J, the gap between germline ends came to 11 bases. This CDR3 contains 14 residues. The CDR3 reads CASSLGMLKNEQFF. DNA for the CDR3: TGTGCCAGCAGCTTAGGTATGCTGAAGAATGAGCAGTTCTTC.

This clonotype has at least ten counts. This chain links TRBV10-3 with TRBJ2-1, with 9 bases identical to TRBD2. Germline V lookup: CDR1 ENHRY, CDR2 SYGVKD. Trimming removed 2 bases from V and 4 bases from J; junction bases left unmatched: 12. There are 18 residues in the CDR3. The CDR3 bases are TGTGCCATCAGTGAGCTTGGTAGCGGGAGATCGTTGTACAATGAGCAGTTCTTC. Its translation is CAISELGSGRSLYNEQFF.

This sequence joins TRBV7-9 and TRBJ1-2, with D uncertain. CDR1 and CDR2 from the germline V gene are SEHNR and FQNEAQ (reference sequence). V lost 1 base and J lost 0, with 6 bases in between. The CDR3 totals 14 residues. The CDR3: CASSLGPTNYGYTF. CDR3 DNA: TGTGCCAGCAGCTTAGGACCGACTAACTATGGCTACACCTTC.

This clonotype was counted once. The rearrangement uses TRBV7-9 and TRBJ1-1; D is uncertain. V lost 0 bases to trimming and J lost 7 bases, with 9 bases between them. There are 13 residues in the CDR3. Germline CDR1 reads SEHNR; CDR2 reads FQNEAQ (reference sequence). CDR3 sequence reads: CASSLAYSSEAFF. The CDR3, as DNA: TGTGCCAGCAGCTTAGCGTACAGCAGTGAAGCTTTCTTT.

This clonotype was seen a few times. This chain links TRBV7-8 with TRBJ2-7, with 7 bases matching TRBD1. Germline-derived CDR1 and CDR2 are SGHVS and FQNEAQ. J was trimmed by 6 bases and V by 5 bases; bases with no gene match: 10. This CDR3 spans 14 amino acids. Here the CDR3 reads CASSTFGTDSEQYF. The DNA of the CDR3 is TGTGCCAGCAGCACCTTCGGGACAGATAGCGAGCAGTACTTC.

CDR3 in DNA: TGTGCCAGCAGTAAGGGAGGAAATACACCCTATGGCTACACCTTC. This sequence encodes CASSKGGNTPYGYTF. The chain joins TRBV6-5 to TRBJ1-2; D gene unclear. Per germline, CDR1 MNHEY and CDR2 SVGAGI. Trimming left V 5 bases short and J 4 bases short, with 17 bases between. The CDR3 runs 15 residues.

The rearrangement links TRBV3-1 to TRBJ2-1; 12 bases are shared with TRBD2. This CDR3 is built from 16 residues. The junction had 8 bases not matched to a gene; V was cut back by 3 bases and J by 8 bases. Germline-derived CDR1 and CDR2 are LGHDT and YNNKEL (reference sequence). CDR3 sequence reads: CASSHRTSGIRDEQFF. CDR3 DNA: TGTGCCAGCAGCCACCGGACTAGCGGGATTCGGGATGAGCAGTTCTTC.

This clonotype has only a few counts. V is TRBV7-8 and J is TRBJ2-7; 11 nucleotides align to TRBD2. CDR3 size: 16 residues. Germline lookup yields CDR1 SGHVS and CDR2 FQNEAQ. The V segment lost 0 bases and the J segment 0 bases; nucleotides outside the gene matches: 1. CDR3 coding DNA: TGTGCCAGCAGCTTAGCCCTAGCGGGGGGCTCCTACGAGCAGTACTTC. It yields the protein CASSLALAGGSYEQYF.

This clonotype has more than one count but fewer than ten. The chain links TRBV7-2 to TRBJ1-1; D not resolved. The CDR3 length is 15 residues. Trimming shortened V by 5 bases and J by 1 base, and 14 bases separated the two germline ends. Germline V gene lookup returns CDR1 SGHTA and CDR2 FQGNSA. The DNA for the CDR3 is TGTGCCAGCAGCCCCCGACCCGAATGGAACACTGAAGCTTTCTTT. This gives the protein CASSPRPEWNTEAFF.

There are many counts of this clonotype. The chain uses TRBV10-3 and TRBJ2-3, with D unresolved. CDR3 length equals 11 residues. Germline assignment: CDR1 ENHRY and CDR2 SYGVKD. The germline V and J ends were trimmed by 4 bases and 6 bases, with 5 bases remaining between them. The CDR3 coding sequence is TGTGCCATCAGTGCCCGGGATACGCAGTATTTT. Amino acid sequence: CAISARDTQYF.

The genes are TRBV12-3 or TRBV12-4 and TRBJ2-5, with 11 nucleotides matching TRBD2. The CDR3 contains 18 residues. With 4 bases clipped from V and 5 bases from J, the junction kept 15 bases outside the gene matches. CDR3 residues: CASSWKGLSGGVRETQYF. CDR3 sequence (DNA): TGTGCCAGCAGTTGGAAGGGTCTTAGCGGGGGGGTCCGGGAGACCCAGTACTTC.

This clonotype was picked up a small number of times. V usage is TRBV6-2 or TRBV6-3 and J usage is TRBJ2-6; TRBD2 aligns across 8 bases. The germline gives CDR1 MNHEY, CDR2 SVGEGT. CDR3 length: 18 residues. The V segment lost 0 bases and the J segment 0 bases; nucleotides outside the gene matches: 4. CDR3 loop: CASSYSAGGHSGANVLTF. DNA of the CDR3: TGTGCCAGCAGTTACTCTGCGGGGGGTCACTCTGGGGCCAACGTCCTGACTTTC.